This TCR beta chain derives from a study of T-cell reconstitution after alpha-beta-depleted transplantation in children. TCRbeta library construction was performed incorporating unique molecular identifiers. TCRdb reanalysed the PCR reads using MiXCR and keeps one entry per CDR3 protein. The sample carries about 90,000 distinct CDR3 sequences, 15% to 19% recorded once. This clonotype was picked up a small number of times. The CDR3 is 14 residues long. Germline V gene data show CDR1 as SGHVS and CDR2 as FNYEAQ. Trimming left V 6 bases short and J 3 bases short, with 14 bases between. This TCR was sampled from a male patient between 2 and 10 years old who had a stem cell transplant for acute lymphoblastic leukemia, so the T cells may come from the graft donor. The sequenced sample was PBMCs, mostly from graft donor cells, obtained 180 days after TCRalphabeta/CD19-depleted stem cell transplant. The chain has TRBV7-6 and TRBJ2-5; D remains unclear. The CDR3 nucleotides are TGTGCCAGCAGGCTTACGCCTGTGGAAGAGACCCAGTACTTC. It encodes CASRLTPVEETQYF.